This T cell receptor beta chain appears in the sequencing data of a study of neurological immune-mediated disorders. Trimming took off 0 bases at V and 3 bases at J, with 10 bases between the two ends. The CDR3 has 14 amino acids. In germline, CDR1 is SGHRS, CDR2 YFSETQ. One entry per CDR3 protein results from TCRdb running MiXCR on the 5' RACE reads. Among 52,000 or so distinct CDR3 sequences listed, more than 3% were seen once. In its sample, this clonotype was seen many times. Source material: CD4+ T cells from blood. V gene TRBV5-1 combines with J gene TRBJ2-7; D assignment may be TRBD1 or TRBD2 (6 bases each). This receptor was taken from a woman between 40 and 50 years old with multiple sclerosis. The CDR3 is CASSLAQGGYEQYF. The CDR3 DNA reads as TGCGCCAGCAGCTTGGCACAGGGAGGCTACGAGCAGTACTTC.